The rows below give T cell receptor beta chains drawn from one sample of a study of technical replicates of blood from several donors. TCRdb's copy holds only in-frame clones and misses some; the assay was immunoSEQ multiplex PCR. The sample carries approximately 85,000 clones, over 85% recorded once. The specimen sequenced was T cells isolated from PBMCs. These receptors were collected from a human donor in good health. Both conserved end residues are part of each CDR3. Each record gives: clone size, D gene, V gene, J gene, CDR3 protein, CDR3 DNA. D genes are given only for firm matches. Size is stated for part of the rows, as once, few or many counts, or as a class when the clone is expanded.

>NA|NA|TRBV30|TRBJ1-2
CAWGSLEGYGYTF
TGTGCCTGGGGGTCCCTGGAGGGGTATGGCTACACCTTC
>NA|NA|TRBV7-8|TRBJ2-7
CASSLAPRGRFYEQYF
TGTGCCAGCAGCTTAGCCCCCCGTGGGAGGTTCTACGAGCAGTACTTC
>NA|NA|TRBV27|TRBJ2-7
CASSPYRGEQYF
TGTGCCAGCAGTCCCTACCGCGGGGAGCAGTACTTC
>NA|TRBD2|TRBV6-6|TRBJ2-1
CASSYGGREDNEQFF
TGTGCCAGCAGTTATGGCGGGAGAGAGGACAATGAGCAGTTCTTC
>NA|NA|TRBV7-9|TRBJ1-5
CASSLGTGTYQPQHF
TGTGCCAGCAGCTTAGGTACAGGGACATATCAGCCCCAGCATTTT
>once|NA|TRBV9|TRBJ2-1
CASSVGYSGIYNEQFF
TGTGCCAGCAGCGTGGGGTATTCGGGAATCTACAATGAGCAGTTCTTC
>NA|NA|TRBV7-9|TRBJ2-5
CASSLQGETQYF
TGTGCCAGCAGCTTACAGGGAGAGACCCAGTACTTC
>NA|TRBD2|TRBV5-1|TRBJ2-3
CASSFTSGSGTDTQYF
TGCGCCAGCAGCTTCACCAGCGGGAGCGGTACAGATACGCAGTATTTT
>NA|NA|TRBV19|TRBJ1-2
CASSPWGQDYGYTF
TGTGCCAGTAGTCCCTGGGGCCAGGACTATGGCTACACCTTC
>NA|TRBD2|TRBV10-1|TRBJ2-7
CASSEKPGGTYEQYF
TGCGCCAGCAGTGAGAAGCCGGGGGGGACCTACGAGCAGTACTTC
>NA|NA|TRBV7-9|TRBJ1-5
CATQTGSNQPQHF
TGTGCCACCCAGACAGGTTCGAATCAGCCCCAGCATTTT